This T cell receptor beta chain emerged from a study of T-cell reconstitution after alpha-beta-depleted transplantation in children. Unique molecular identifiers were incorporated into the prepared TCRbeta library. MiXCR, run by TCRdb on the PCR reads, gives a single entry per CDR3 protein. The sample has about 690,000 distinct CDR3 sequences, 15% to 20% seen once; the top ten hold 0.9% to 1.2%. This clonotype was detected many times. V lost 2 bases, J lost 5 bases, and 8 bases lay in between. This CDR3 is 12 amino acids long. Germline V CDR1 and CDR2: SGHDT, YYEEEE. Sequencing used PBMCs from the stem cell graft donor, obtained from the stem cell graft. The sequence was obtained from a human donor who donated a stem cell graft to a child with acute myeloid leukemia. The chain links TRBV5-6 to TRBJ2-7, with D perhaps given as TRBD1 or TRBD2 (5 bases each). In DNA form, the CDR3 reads TGTGCCAGCAGCTTATCGGGGCACGAGCAGTACGTC. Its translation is CASSLSGHEQYV.